The present T cell receptor (beta chain) was sequenced within a study of CD8 T cells in ankylosing spondylitis. The study, taken as a whole, reports: Typical of ankylosing spondylitis blood, it appeared, was a TCR beta motif of roughly eight highly homologous variants. The authors reported significant enrichment of disease-linked clones in matched ankylosing spondylitis synovial fluid.

The V gene's germline CDR1 is SGHTS and CDR2 YDEGEE. V lost 5 bases, J lost 6 bases, and 13 bases stayed unmatched. The CDR3 sequence is 15 residues long. This clonotype was recorded at least ten times. Its antigen is not identified. Quantitative 5'-RACE with molecular barcodes produced the TCR beta libraries. MiXCR was run by TCRdb on the 5' RACE reads, yielding one entry per CDR3 protein. The data contain about 35,000 distinct CDR3 sequences, about 9.3% of them seen just once; the ten biggest clones take up roughly 15%. The receptor comes from a male donor with ankylosing spondylitis or in good health (not recorded which). Specimen: blood, either unsorted or a sorted T cell fraction (not recorded which). V is TRBV5-8 and J is TRBJ2-7, with 8 bases aligning to TRBD1. The CDR3 is CASSFGQGLVGEQYF. CDR3 sequence (DNA): TGTGCCAGCAGTTTTGGACAGGGTTTAGTTGGCGAGCAGTACTTC.